This T cell receptor (beta chain) was profiled in a study of T cell responses to AZD1222 COVID-19 vaccine. Study-wide points: Without day 14 samples, only post-peak T cell repertoires were studied. Spike-spanning, vaccine-associated CD4 TCRs were dominant at 160-218 and 743-854.

A single count supports this clone. Its antigen is unknown. The CDR3 has 14 residues. Germline values: CDR1 LNHDA, CDR2 SQIVND (reference sequence). V lost 5 bases and J lost 0, with 10 bases in between. Some clones are missing from TCRdb's copy, which holds only in-frame ones; the method was immunoSEQ multiplex PCR. The sample consists of some 130,000 clones, more than 90% of them appearing once. Analysis merged second doses at about 4 or about 12 weeks. The chain carries TRBV19 and TRBJ1-1; D may be TRBD1 (5 bases). The receptor's source is an adult who received the AZD1222 COVID-19 vaccine. Sequencing used peripheral blood, obtained 28 days after the second AZD1222 dose. CDR3 amino acids: CASSWGMVNTEAFF. The DNA for the CDR3 is TGTGCCAGTAGTTGGGGGATGGTGAACACTGAAGCTTTCTTT.